These 7 T cell receptor beta chains originate from one sample sequenced in a study of cytomegalovirus exposure and HLA in healthy donors. With 60 Vbeta and 13 Jbeta primers, the PCR was carried out. TCRdb keeps only in-frame clones here, not all; method: immunoSEQ multiplex PCR. The data show 80,000 to 100,000 clones, with approximately 72% seen just once and approximately 11% held by the top ten. Sequencing was done on a sample of PBMCs. These receptors all come from a young man in good health and CMV-seropositive.

The gene calls are TRBV28 and TRBJ1-5; possible D gene TRBD1, 6 bases. The length of the CDR3 is 14 residues. Germline CDR1 and CDR2: MDHEN and SYDVKM. The V and J ends lost 0 bases and 6 bases respectively, with 9 bases between them. CDR3 sequence: CASSLWGARQPQHF. The CDR3 DNA reads TGTGCCAGCAGTTTATGGGGGGCGCGTCAGCCCCAGCATTTT. The whole variable domain, remainder taken from reference TRBV28 and TRBJ1-5, is DVKVTQSSRYLVKRTGEKVFLECVQDMDHENMFWYRQDPGLGLRLIYFSYDVKMKEKGDIPEGYSVSREKKERFSLILESASTNQTSMYLCASSLWGARQPQHFGDGTRLSIL.

J is TRBJ2-1 and V is TRBV7-8, with 10 positions matching TRBD2. CDR1 is SGHVS, CDR2 FQNEAQ, per germline. The CDR3 totals 16 residues. Germline trimming cut 4 bases from V and 2 bases from J; bases unmatched to any gene: 5. The CDR3 is CASSSQSGGAYNEQFF. DNA for the CDR3: TGTGCCAGCAGCTCACAAAGCGGGGGGGCCTACAATGAGCAGTTCTTC.

The chain uses TRBV19 and TRBJ1-1; a possible D gene is TRBD1 (6 bases). CDR1 is LNHDA and CDR2 is SQIVND in the germline V gene (reference sequence). V lost 3 bases and J lost 0, with 14 bases in between. This CDR3 has 16 amino acids. The CDR3: CASSMSQGWMNTEAFF. CDR3 in DNA: TGTGCCAGTAGTATGTCCCAGGGGTGGATGAACACTGAAGCTTTCTTT.

Only a few counts were recorded for this clone. V usage is TRBV7-2 and J usage is TRBJ1-3; TRBD1 might be the D (5 bases). The CDR3 is 19 residues long. The germline CDR1 and CDR2 sequences are SGHTA and FQGNSA. Trimming removed 5 bases from V and 3 bases from J, with 26 bases in between. CDR3 sequence reads: CASSLSLRAGFSGGNTIYF. CDR3 DNA: TGTGCCAGCAGCCTGAGCCTTCGGGCAGGGTTTTCGGGTGGAAACACCATATATTTT. The variable domain in full, with the rest retrieved from reference TRBV7-2 and TRBJ1-3, is GAGVSQSPSNKVTEKGKDVELRCDPISGHTALYWYRQSLGQGLEFLIYFQGNSAPDKSGLPSDRFSAERTGGSVSTLTIQRTQQEDSAVYLCASSLSLRAGFSGGNTIYFGEGSWLTVV.

The sample holds a few counts of this clone. The chain uses TRBV28 and TRBJ1-1, with D possibly matching TRBD1 (5 bases). Deletions cut 6 bases from V and 0 bases from J, with 14 bases between. The CDR3 loop spans 15 amino acids. Germline V lookup: CDR1 MDHEN, CDR2 SYDVKM. DNA for the CDR3: TGTGCCAGCAGCCCCCCCAGGGTACTGAACACTGAAGCTTTCTTT. Translated, it gives CASSPPRVLNTEAFF.

The chain combines TRBV30 with TRBJ1-6; the D is unclear. Between the trimmed V and J ends, which lost 7 bases and 7 bases, there was a span of 17 bases. The CDR3 loop spans 14 amino acids. Looked up from germline, CDR1 is GTSNPN and CDR2 is SVGIG (reference sequence). CDR3 protein: CASSLRGWNSPLHF. For the CDR3, the DNA is TGTGCCTCCTCGTTACGGGGTTGGAATTCACCCCTCCACTTT.

The J gene is TRBJ2-2, the V gene TRBV5-4; weak D call: TRBD2 (6 bases). Trimming pared 0 bases from V and 5 bases from J, leaving 11 bases between. The CDR3 is 15 residues long. The germline CDR1 and CDR2 sequences are SGHNT and YYREEE (reference sequence). Here the CDR3 DNA reads TGTGCCAGCAGCTTGGAGGGAGGTCGGACCGGGGAGCTGTTTTTT. Translated: CASSLEGGRTGELFF.